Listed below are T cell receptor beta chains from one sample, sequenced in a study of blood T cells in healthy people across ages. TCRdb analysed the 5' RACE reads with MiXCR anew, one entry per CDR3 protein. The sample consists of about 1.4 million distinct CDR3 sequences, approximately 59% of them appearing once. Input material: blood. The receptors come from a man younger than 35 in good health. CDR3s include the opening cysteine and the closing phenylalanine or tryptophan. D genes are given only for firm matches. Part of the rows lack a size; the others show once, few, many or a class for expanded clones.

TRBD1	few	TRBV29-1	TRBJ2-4	TGCAGCGTTGTGAACAGGGGGGACCAGTACTTC	CSVVNRGDQYF
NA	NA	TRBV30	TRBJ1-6	TGTGCCTGGAGTTTATGGAATTCACCCCTCCACTTT	CAWSLWNSPLHF
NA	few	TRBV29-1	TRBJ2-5	TGCAGCGTTGATCCAGGGGATGTTGGGACCCAGTACTTC	CSVDPGDVGTQYF
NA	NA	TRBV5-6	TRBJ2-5	TGTGCCAGCAGCTTACGCCTGGACTTTACGAGATGGGAGACCCAGTACTTC	CASSLRLDFTRWETQYF
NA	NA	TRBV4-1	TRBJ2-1	TGCGCCAGCAGCCCCCCCAGGGGGGGAAGAGATGAGCAGTTCTTC	CASSPPRGGRDEQFF
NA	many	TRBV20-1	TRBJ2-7	TGCAGTGCTAGTAACTCCCGACGAGGCTACGAGCAGTACTTC	CSASNSRRGYEQYF
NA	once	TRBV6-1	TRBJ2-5	TGTGCCAGCAGTGACTGGGCAGGGGAAGGGGGAGAGACCCAGTACTTC	CASSDWAGEGGETQYF
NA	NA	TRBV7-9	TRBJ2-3	TGTGCCAGCATCGAGGACGGGGGAAACACAGATACGCAGTATTTT	CASIEDGGNTDTQYF
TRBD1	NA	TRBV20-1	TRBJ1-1	TGCAGTGCTAGGGGACAGGGGCGTGCCACTGAAGCTTTCTTT	CSARGQGRATEAFF
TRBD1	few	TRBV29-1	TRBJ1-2	TGCAGCGCCGTTCGGGACAGGGTCACCTACACCTTC	CSAVRDRVTYTF
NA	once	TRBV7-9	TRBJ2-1	TGTGCCAGCAGCTTAGAAGGGGCTAGCGCCTACAATGAGCAGTTCTTC	CASSLEGASAYNEQFF
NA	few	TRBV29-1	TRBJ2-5	TGCAGCGTTGTTGGCAGGGGAGGCCTCCAAGAGACCCAGTACTTC	CSVVGRGGLQETQYF
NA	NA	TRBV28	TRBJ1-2	TGTGCCAGCAGTCTGGGAGCCAACGCCATGAGGGGCTACACCTTC	CASSLGANAMRGYTF
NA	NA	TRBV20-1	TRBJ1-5	TGCAGTGCACCGGACACAGTAAATCAGCCCCGGCATTTT	CSAPDTVNQPRHF
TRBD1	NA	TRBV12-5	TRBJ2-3	TGTGCTAGTGGTCCGACAGGGGGAAACACAGATACGCAGTATTTT	CASGPTGGNTDTQYF
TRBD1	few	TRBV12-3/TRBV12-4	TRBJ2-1	TGTGCCAGCAGTCCAGGACAGGAGCGTTACAATGAGCAGTTCTTC	CASSPGQERYNEQFF
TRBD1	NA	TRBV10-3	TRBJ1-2	TGTGCCATCAGCCAGCCGGGACAGGTCGGTGAGGGTATCTATGGCTACACCTTC	CAISQPGQVGEGIYGYTF
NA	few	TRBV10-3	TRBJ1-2	TGTGCCATCAGTGAGGCCCTAAACTATGGCTACACCTTC	CAISEALNYGYTF
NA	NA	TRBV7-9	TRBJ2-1	TGTGCCAGCAGCTCCCAACCCAGGGTGGTTAGAGACAATGAGCAGTTCTTC	CASSSQPRVVRDNEQFF
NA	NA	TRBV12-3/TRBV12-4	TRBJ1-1	TGTGCCAGCAGTTTTGAGCAGGGACAAGCTTTCTTT	CASSFEQGQAFF
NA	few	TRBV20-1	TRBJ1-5	TGCAGTGCACCTCGGTCGGGGGATAGCAATCAGCCCCAGCATTTT	CSAPRSGDSNQPQHF
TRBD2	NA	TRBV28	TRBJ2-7	TGTGCCAGCAGTGTCGGGACAAAAAATCTTCGGGGGGGGCTCTACGAGCAGTACTTC	CASSVGTKNLRGGLYEQYF
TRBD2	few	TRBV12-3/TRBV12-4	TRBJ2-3	TGTGCCAGCGGGACTAGCGGGGCGCCAGATACGCAGTATTTT	CASGTSGAPDTQYF
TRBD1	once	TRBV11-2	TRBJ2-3	TGTGCCAGCAGCGATCGACAGGGTACAGATACGCAGTATTTT	CASSDRQGTDTQYF
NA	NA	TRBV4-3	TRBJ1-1	TGCGCCAGCAGCCAGCATGAGTCGGGGAACACTGAAGCTTTCTTT	CASSQHESGNTEAFF
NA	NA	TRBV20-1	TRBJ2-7	TGCAGTGCTTCCGGACTTAACTCTGGCGAGCAGTACTTC	CSASGLNSGEQYF
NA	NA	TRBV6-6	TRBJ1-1	TGTGCCAGCAGTTGGCCGGGCCCCTCCACTGAAGCTTTCTTT	CASSWPGPSTEAFF
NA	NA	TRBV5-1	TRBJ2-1	TGCGCCAGCATGCGGCTCGCGGGTATGGGGAGGAATGAGCAGTTCTTC	CASMRLAGMGRNEQFF
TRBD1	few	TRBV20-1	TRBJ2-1	TGCAGTGCTAGAGGGGGGACAGGGGGAATCGGTGAGCAGTTCTTC	CSARGGTGGIGEQFF
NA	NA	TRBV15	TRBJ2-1	TGTGCCACCAGCACAGATCGGGGGACGGTTCCCTACAATGAGCAGTTCTTC	CATSTDRGTVPYNEQFF
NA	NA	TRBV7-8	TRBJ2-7	TGCGCCAGCAGCTTAGTGCGGGCCCAAGGTTCTCGGGACGAGCAGTACTTC	CASSLVRAQGSRDEQYF